This T cell receptor (beta chain) was captured in a study of T-cell memory formation after mild COVID-19. Trimming pared 8 bases from V and 0 bases from J, leaving 11 bases between. The CDR3 consists of 13 residues. Per germline, CDR1 SGHTA and CDR2 FQGNSA. Via MiXCR, TCRdb re-called the 5' RACE reads, giving one row per CDR3 protein. Of 300,000 or so distinct CDR3 sequences listed, 15% to 20% were seen once; the top ten hold roughly 22%. The TCR sequence derives from a man aged 18 to 30 who had mild COVID-19 (a few samples of this study predate the infection). Cell type and time point are not known. This chain joins TRBV7-2 and TRBJ2-7; TRBD1 is a possible D gene (5 bases). The sample taken for sequencing was PBMCs or a T cell subset sorted from them (not recorded which). The CDR3 region is CASGARTSYEQYF. The CDR3 DNA reads TGTGCCAGCGGGGCACGGACCTCCTACGAGCAGTACTTC. The full variable domain, in which reference TRBV7-2 and TRBJ2-7 provide the parts outside the CDR3, is GAGVSQSPSNKVTEKGKDVELRCDPISGHTALYWYRQSLGQGLEFLIYFQGNSAPDKSGLPSDRFSAERTGGSVSTLTIQRTQQEDSAVYLCASGARTSYEQYFGPGTRLTVT.